A selection of T cell receptor beta chains follows, all from one sample in a study of human T cells and chemical hapten exposure. TCRdb reprocessed the RACE reads with MiXCR, giving one entry per CDR3 protein. The sample has roughly 380,000 distinct CDR3 sequences; more than 4.5% are singletons. The sequencing here drew on whole blood, taken in connection with sensitization to the hapten diphenylcyclopropenone (DPC). All receptors come from a woman in her forties or fifties with alopecia areata. Some clones in this sample may be carry-over from other donors' samples. CDR3s include the opening cysteine and the closing phenylalanine or tryptophan. Each record gives: D gene, V gene, J gene, clone size, CDR3 protein, CDR3 DNA. D genes are given only for firm matches. Size tells how often a clone was seen (once, few, many) or the class of an expanded clone, and some rows leave it out.

-,TRBV5-1,TRBJ2-5,-,CASSLAAGTQETQYF,TGCGCCAGCAGCTTGGCGGCAGGAACCCAAGAGACCCAGTACTTC
-,TRBV29-1,TRBJ2-2,-,CSVRTTGTGELFF,TGCAGCGTCCGAACCACAGGAACCGGGGAGCTGTTTTTT
-,TRBV6-1,TRBJ1-2,many,CASMGAGSNGYTF,TGTGCCAGCATGGGGGCAGGGTCAAATGGCTACACCTTC
-,TRBV10-3,TRBJ2-2,few,CAIRRQPNTGELFF,TGTGCCATCAGACGGCAGCCGAACACCGGGGAGCTGTTTTTT
TRBD1,TRBV27,TRBJ1-6,-,CASSSGQGESHSPLHF,TGTGCCAGCAGTTCGGGACAGGGGGAGAGCCATTCACCCCTCCACTTT
-,TRBV12-3/TRBV12-4,TRBJ2-3,-,CASSPLGRGLGTDTQYF,TGTGCCAGCAGTCCCCTGGGTAGGGGCCTTGGCACAGATACGCAGTATTTT
-,TRBV20-1,TRBJ1-5,-,CSARQGSYNQPQHF,TGCAGTGCTAGACAGGGCAGTTACAATCAGCCCCAGCATTTT
-,TRBV13,TRBJ1-1,few,CASSFQTREQAFF,TGTGCCAGCAGCTTCCAGACGAGAGAGCAAGCTTTCTTT
-,TRBV28,TRBJ1-1,few,CASSLLGIEAFF,TGTGCCAGCAGTTTACTGGGTATTGAAGCTTTCTTT
TRBD1,TRBV13,TRBJ2-1,-,CASSARGGKNEQFF,TGTGCCAGCAGCGCGAGAGGGGGCAAGAATGAGCAGTTCTTC
TRBD2,TRBV29-1,TRBJ2-3,-,CSHREGRSTDTQYF,TGCAGCCACCGGGAGGGCCGTTCTACAGATACGCAGTATTTT
TRBD1,TRBV28,TRBJ2-7,many,CASRPPGQGYEQYF,TGTGCCAGCAGACCACCTGGACAGGGATACGAGCAGTACTTC
-,TRBV7-9,TRBJ1-1,few,CASSSDRRTEAFF,TGTGCCAGCAGCTCCGACAGGCGAACTGAAGCTTTCTTT
-,TRBV7-8,TRBJ1-1,few,CALHHLNTEAFF,TGTGCCTTACATCACCTGAACACTGAAGCTTTCTTT
-,TRBV3-1,TRBJ2-1,many,CASSRYTGFKFF,TGTGCCAGCAGCCGATACACGGGATTTAAGTTCTTC
-,TRBV20-1,TRBJ2-1,many,CSAGPGGWAHEQFF,TGCAGTGCCGGCCCTGGCGGATGGGCCCATGAGCAGTTCTTC
TRBD1,TRBV12-3/TRBV12-4,TRBJ1-2,few,CASSSQGAKYGYTF,TGTGCCAGCAGTTCCCAGGGGGCAAAGTATGGCTACACCTTC
TRBD2,TRBV5-1,TRBJ2-3,few,CASKAGGPDTQYF,TGCGCCAGTAAAGCGGGGGGACCAGATACGCAGTATTTT